Presented here are 10 T cell receptor beta chains from one specimen sequenced in a study of cytomegalovirus exposure and HLA in healthy donors. This table comes from immunoSEQ multiplex PCR, and its TCRdb copy is limited to in-frame clones, with some not included. The table lists fewer than 200,000 clones, 85% of them singletons. Sample: PBMCs. These receptors came from a man younger than 35 in good health and CMV-seropositive.

The DNA of the CDR3 is TGTGCCAGCAGTCTCGACAGGGGGGATCAGCCCCAGCATTTT. This gives the protein CASSLDRGDQPQHF. The chain employs TRBV28 and TRBJ1-5; TRBD1 agrees at 9 bases. V lost 5 bases and J lost 5; bases outside the gene matches: 4. CDR1 is MDHEN, CDR2 SYDVKM, per germline. The CDR3 runs to 14 residues.

This chain uses TRBV20-1 with TRBJ1-2, with no clear D. From germline, CDR1 is DFQATT and CDR2 SNEGSKA (reference sequence). V lost 7 bases and J 2 bases, leaving 8 bases between the germline ends. The CDR3 spans 11 residues. The CDR3 loop reads CSVVENYGYTF. The CDR3 DNA sequence: TGCAGTGTGGTGGAGAACTATGGCTACACCTTC.

The chain combines TRBV5-1 with TRBJ1-2; the match to TRBD1 covers 10 bases. This CDR3 region has 14 residues. Germline assignment: CDR1 SGHRS and CDR2 YFSETQ. V gave up 4 bases and J gave up 4 bases; unmatched junction bases: 4. CDR3 sequence: CASSEDRGVYGYTF. DNA for the CDR3: TGCGCCAGCAGCGAGGACAGGGGGGTCTATGGCTACACCTTC. Complete variable domain (other parts from reference TRBV5-1 and TRBJ1-2): KAGVTQTPRYLIKTRGQQVTLSCSPISGHRSVSWYQQTPGQGLQFLFEYFSETQRNKGNFPGRFSGRQFSNSRSEMNVSTLELGDSALYLCASSEDRGVYGYTFGSGTRLTVV.

This clone came up a few times. The gene calls are TRBV19 and TRBJ1-6; D possibly corresponds to TRBD1 (6 bases). The V gene lost 6 bases and the J gene lost 8 bases, with 14 bases spanning the gap. The germline V gene has CDR1 LNHDA and CDR2 SQIVND (reference sequence). The CDR3 extends over 14 amino acids. CDR3 amino acids: CASSIRGEDSPLHF. CDR3 nucleotides: TGTGCCAGTAGCATCAGGGGCGAGGATTCACCCCTCCACTTT.

V gene TRBV7-2 combines with J gene TRBJ2-7, with 8 bases identical to TRBD2. V was clipped by 2 bases and J by 5 bases; unmatched bases: 17. The CDR3 covers 18 residues. The germline CDR1 and CDR2 sequences are SGHTA and FQGNSA. The chain's CDR3 is CASSLHGGAFRGLDEQYF. For the CDR3, the DNA is TGTGCCAGCAGCTTACACGGGGGGGCTTTCCGGGGGCTTGACGAGCAGTACTTC.

This clone appeared once. The rearrangement joins TRBV19 to TRBJ2-1; possibly TRBD1 for D (6 bases). Deletions cut 3 bases from V and 4 bases from J, with 16 bases between. The CDR3 extends over 16 amino acids. The V gene's germline CDR1 is LNHDA and CDR2 SQIVND (reference sequence). The DNA of the CDR3 is TGTGCCAGTAGTATCGAGGGAAGGGGGAGTTACAATGAGCAGTTCTTC. Amino acid sequence: CASSIEGRGSYNEQFF. Variable domain in full (rest from reference TRBV19 and TRBJ2-1): DGGITQSPKYLFRKEGQNVTLSCEQNLNHDAMYWYRQDPGQGLRLIYYSQIVNDFQKGDIAEGYSVSREKKESFPLTVTSAQKNPTAFYLCASSIEGRGSYNEQFFGPGTRLTVL.

This clone was observed once. CDR3 nucleotides: TGTGCCAGCAGCTCTTCGACAGGGGGTCGGAATCAGCCCCAGCATTTT. This codes for CASSSSTGGRNQPQHF. J is TRBJ1-5 and V is TRBV7-9, with TRBD1 identical over 9 bases. The junction had 8 bases not matched to a gene; V was cut back by 4 bases and J by 4 bases. Germline CDR1 and CDR2: SEHNR and FQNEAQ (reference sequence). This CDR3 is 16 amino acids long.

This chain uses TRBV28 with TRBJ2-3; the match to TRBD2 covers 8 bases. Trimming cost V 6 bases and J 0 bases; bases outside gene matches: 5. From germline, CDR1 is MDHEN and CDR2 SYDVKM. The CDR3 covers 15 residues. The CDR3 reads CASSLTSASTDTQYF. CDR3 DNA sequence: TGTGCCAGCAGCTTGACTAGCGCGAGCACAGATACGCAGTATTTT.

The chain couples TRBV7-8 to TRBJ2-2, with 10 bases identical to TRBD2. CDR1 is SGHVS and CDR2 is FQNEAQ in the germline V gene. The CDR3 length is 16 residues. Unmatched junction bases numbered 6, after V lost 3 bases and J lost 5 bases. The CDR3 sequence: CASSLDLAGVTGELFF. The CDR3 DNA reads TGTGCCAGCAGCTTGGACCTAGCGGGAGTAACCGGGGAGCTGTTTTTT.

This clone was counted a few times. V usage is TRBV2 and J usage is TRBJ2-3; a weak D match, TRBD1 (5 bases). The CDR3 loop spans 12 amino acids. In germline, CDR1 is SNHLY, CDR2 FYNNEI. Trimming took off 4 bases at V and 6 bases at J, with 8 bases between the two ends. The CDR3 sequence is CASSGTLDTQYF. The CDR3 DNA reads TGTGCCAGCAGTGGGACACTGGATACGCAGTATTTT.